A single sample gave rise to the 24 T cell receptor beta chains below, sequenced in a study of blood T cell repertoires in COVID-19. Only in-frame clones appear in the TCRdb table, and some are missing; sequencing was by immunoSEQ multiplex PCR. Of about 68,000 clones listed, 88% are singletons. The sequencing sample was made of peripheral blood. The origin of the receptors is a human donor in a cohort sampled during active COVID-19.

The chain links TRBV3-1 (or the pseudogene TRBV3-2) to TRBJ1-5; D remains unclear. The germline gives CDR1 LGHDT, CDR2 YNNKEL (reference sequence). This CDR3 is built from 14 residues. V gave up 1 base and J gave up 4 bases, with 8 bases separating them. The CDR3, as DNA: TGTGCCAGCAGCCAAGGACAAACGAATCAGCCCCAGCATTTT. It translates to CASSQGQTNQPQHF.

The chain joins TRBV10-3 to TRBJ1-6, with 9 bases matching TRBD1. There are 18 residues in the CDR3. Germline trimming cut 0 bases from V and 13 bases from J; bases unmatched to any gene: 16. Germline V CDR1 and CDR2: ENHRY, SYGVKD. The CDR3 DNA follows: TGTGCCATCAGTGAGTCCAGACAGGGGGGCGCCACAGGTGTGCCCCTCCACTTT. It is translated as CAISESRQGGATGVPLHF.

This chain joins TRBV30 and TRBJ1-4; 8 bases agree with TRBD1. This CDR3 comprises 13 residues. CDR1 and CDR2 (germline): GTSNPN, SVGIG (reference sequence). The ends lost 3 bases at V and 3 bases at J; junction bases unmatched: 0. As DNA, the CDR3 is TGTGCCTGGAGGACAGGGGCTAATGAAAAACTGTTTTTT. This codes for CAWRTGANEKLFF.

This clone showed up just a few times. This CDR3 is also generated by other DNA sequences in the sample. The chain links TRBV10-3 to TRBJ1-5, with a tentative D call TRBD1 (6 bases). Between the trimmed V and J ends, which lost 10 bases and 0 bases, there was a span of 13 bases. This CDR3 is 14 amino acids long. Germline CDR1 and CDR2: ENHRY and SYGVKD. The CDR3, as DNA: TGTGCCACCGTACAGGGCCTTAGCAATCAGCCCCAGCATTTT. Translating gives CATVQGLSNQPQHF.

The gene calls are TRBV7-9 and TRBJ1-1, with 9 bases that match TRBD1. Germline-derived CDR1 and CDR2 are SEHNR and FQNEAQ (reference sequence). J gave up 0 bases and V 8 bases, and 7 bases lay outside the gene matches. The CDR3 is 15 residues long. The CDR3 DNA follows: TGTGCCAGCCAGCCCGGGACAGGGCTGAACACTGAAGCTTTCTTT. Protein: CASQPGTGLNTEAFF.

This clone was picked up a small number of times. The CDR3 loop reads CASSLIPGRGEKLFF. The DNA of the CDR3 is TGCGCCAGCAGCTTGATACCGGGCCGCGGGGAAAAACTGTTTTTT. V is TRBV5-1 and J is TRBJ1-4; D unresolved. Germline V CDR1 and CDR2: SGHRS, YFSETQ. The CDR3 covers 15 residues. V gave up 1 base and J gave up 8 bases, with 15 bases separating them.

The V and J genes are TRBV7-2 and TRBJ1-5; D uncertain. Looked up from germline, CDR1 is SGHTA and CDR2 is FQGNSA. V dropped 2 bases and J dropped 10 bases, with 9 bases sitting between them. This CDR3 contains 12 residues. Here the CDR3 DNA reads TGTGCCAGCAGCTTATACGAGTCCCCCCAGCATTTT. Amino acid sequence: CASSLYESPQHF.

The chain uses TRBV6-2 or TRBV6-3 and TRBJ1-1; D gene ambiguous. Trimming took 5 bases from V and 0 from J, leaving 7 bases between them. The CDR3 is 13 amino acids. Per germline, CDR1 MNHEY and CDR2 SVGEGT. Written as DNA, the CDR3 is TGTGCCAGCAGTACGGGAGTGAACACTGAAGCTTTCTTT. It is translated as CASSTGVNTEAFF.

The chain carries TRBV6-5 and TRBJ2-7; D may be TRBD1 (5 bases). V lost 8 bases, J lost 5 bases, and 16 bases lay in between. The CDR3 length is 13 residues. Germline V lookup: CDR1 MNHEY, CDR2 SVGAGI. The CDR3 protein is CASLEQGRHEQYF. The CDR3 DNA follows: TGTGCCAGCCTAGAGCAGGGAAGGCACGAGCAGTACTTC.

The chain carries TRBV19 and TRBJ1-5; the D is unclear. The germline gives CDR1 LNHDA, CDR2 SQIVND (reference sequence). V lost 7 bases, J lost 2 bases, and 6 bases lay in between. This CDR3 is built from 12 residues. The CDR3: CASNSGNQPQHF. CDR3 DNA sequence: TGTGCCAGTAATTCCGGCAATCAGCCCCAGCATTTT. Variable domain in full (rest from reference TRBV19 and TRBJ1-5): DGGITQSPKYLFRKEGQNVTLSCEQNLNHDAMYWYRQDPGQGLRLIYYSQIVNDFQKGDIAEGYSVSREKKESFPLTVTSAQKNPTAFYLCASNSGNQPQHFGDGTRLSIL.

This chain links TRBV7-9 with TRBJ2-3; 8 bases are shared with TRBD2. CDR3 length: 15 residues. Trimming cost V 3 bases and J 8 bases; bases outside gene matches: 10. CDR1 SEHNR and CDR2 FQNEAQ come from the germline V gene (reference sequence). The CDR3 DNA sequence: TGTGCCAGCAGCTTTGCTTTCGGGGGGGAAGGTACGCAGTATTTT. Encoded protein: CASSFAFGGEGTQYF.

This chain connects TRBV4-1 to TRBJ1-1; 8 positions agree with TRBD1. From germline, CDR1 is MGHRA and CDR2 YSYEKL. There are 15 residues in the CDR3. Unmatched junction bases numbered 4, after V lost 3 bases and J lost 1 base. CDR3 nucleotide sequence: TGCGCCAGCAGCCACCTCGGACAGGGGAACACTGAAGCTTTCTTT. Its protein is CASSHLGQGNTEAFF.

The chain joins TRBV5-1 to TRBJ2-7; perhaps TRBD1 as D (5 bases). This CDR3 spans 15 amino acids. The germline V gene encodes CDR1 SGHRS and CDR2 YFSETQ. Trimming took 4 bases from V and 3 from J, leaving 17 bases between them. CDR3 DNA: TGCGCCAGCAGCCCTACAGGAGATTTCATCTACGAGCAGTACTTC. It codes for CASSPTGDFIYEQYF. The variable domain in full, with the rest retrieved from reference TRBV5-1 and TRBJ2-7, is KAGVTQTPRYLIKTRGQQVTLSCSPISGHRSVSWYQQTPGQGLQFLFEYFSETQRNKGNFPGRFSGRQFSNSRSEMNVSTLELGDSALYLCASSPTGDFIYEQYFGPGTRLTVT.

This clone has only one observation. The sample holds other DNA sequences that translate to the same CDR3. V gene TRBV10-1 combines with J gene TRBJ2-5; the D gene is possibly TRBD1 (5 bases). Germline lookup yields CDR1 WNHNN and CDR2 SYGVQD (reference sequence). The CDR3 length is 13 residues. Between the trimmed V and J ends, which lost 6 bases and 4 bases, there was a span of 12 bases. The CDR3 DNA is TGCGCCAGCAGCTCAGGGTCGGGAGAGACCCAGTACTTC. This gives the protein CASSSGSGETQYF.

The chain joins TRBV19 to TRBJ2-7; tentative D call: TRBD1 (6 bases). Germline V gene sequence: CDR1 LNHDA, CDR2 SQIVND (reference sequence). The CDR3 covers 14 residues. The V end lost 4 bases, the J end lost 4 bases, and 14 bases lay between the germline ends. CDR3 bases: TGTGCCAGTAGTAATTACGCAGGGGAATACGAGCAGTACTTC. It encodes CASSNYAGEYEQYF.

The chain uses TRBV11-2 and TRBJ2-7; 9 positions match TRBD2. Germline values: CDR1 SGHAT, CDR2 FQNNGV. CDR3 length: 16 amino acids. Losses at the gene ends were 5 bases for V and 5 bases for J; bases not matched to a gene: 13. The CDR3 region is CASSRAASGTADEQYF. CDR3 DNA: TGTGCCAGCAGCAGAGCGGCTAGCGGGACCGCAGACGAGCAGTACTTC.

The gene calls are TRBV29-1 and TRBJ2-5; TRBD1 is a possible D gene (6 bases). Trimming removed 5 bases from V and 4 bases from J, with 14 bases in between. Germline V gene lookup returns CDR1 SQVTM and CDR2 ANQGSEA. This CDR3 is built from 13 residues. In DNA, the CDR3 is TGCAGCGTTTTGACAGGAAAGAGAGAGACCCAGTACTTC. This codes for CSVLTGKRETQYF.

V and J are TRBV6-2 or TRBV6-3 and TRBJ1-4; D gene uncertain. This CDR3 is 15 amino acids long. V gave up 6 bases and J gave up 8 bases, with 19 bases separating them. CDR1 is MNHEY, CDR2 SVGEGT, per germline. CDR3 bases: TGTGCCAGCAGCTGGGGTAAAGCACCGGGGGAAAAACTGTTTTTT. Translating it yields CASSWGKAPGEKLFF.

This chain uses TRBV9 with TRBJ1-5; no clear D. Looked up from germline, CDR1 is SGDLS and CDR2 is YYNGEE. The CDR3 runs 15 residues. Trimming stripped 4 bases from V and 6 bases from J, with 17 bases between. The CDR3 protein is CASSLGGYSGQPQHF. Here the CDR3 DNA reads TGTGCCAGCAGCCTAGGTGGGTATTCGGGTCAGCCCCAGCATTTT.

This clone showed up just a few times. J is TRBJ1-2 and V is TRBV28; a possible D gene is TRBD1 (6 bases). V was shortened by 6 bases and J by 7 bases, with 15 bases between the two germline ends. The CDR3 has 13 residues. Looked up from germline, CDR1 is MDHEN and CDR2 is SYDVKM. As DNA, the CDR3 is TGTGCCAGCAGACCCCACAGGGCGGTTGGCTACACCTTC. Its translation: CASRPHRAVGYTF.

This rearrangement joins TRBV28 to TRBJ2-2; D may be TRBD2 (6 bases). With 4 bases removed from V and 7 bases from J, the gap between germline ends came to 16 bases. CDR1 and CDR2 from the germline V gene are MDHEN and SYDVKM. The CDR3 is 15 residues long. The CDR3 here is CASSSSGDRNGELFF. Written as DNA, the CDR3 is TGTGCCAGCAGTTCATCGGGGGATAGGAACGGGGAGCTGTTTTTT. Complete variable domain (other parts from reference TRBV28 and TRBJ2-2): DVKVTQSSRYLVKRTGEKVFLECVQDMDHENMFWYRQDPGLGLRLIYFSYDVKMKEKGDIPEGYSVSREKKERFSLILESASTNQTSMYLCASSSSGDRNGELFFGEGSRLTVL.

The rearrangement links TRBV29-1 to TRBJ2-5, with 8 bases fitting TRBD2. CDR3 length: 16 residues. Germline lookup yields CDR1 SQVTM and CDR2 ANQGSEA. With 4 bases clipped from V and 5 bases from J, the junction kept 15 bases outside the gene matches. The CDR3 loop is CSVVRGGRPKGETQYF. The CDR3 bases are TGCAGCGTTGTTCGGGGCGGGAGGCCGAAGGGGGAGACCCAGTACTTC.

This clone was seen a few times. This sequence joins TRBV28 and TRBJ1-6; D uncertain. Trimming took 2 bases from V and 7 from J, leaving 12 bases between them. The CDR3 loop spans 15 amino acids. The germline V gene has CDR1 MDHEN and CDR2 SYDVKM. The CDR3 loop reads CASSLGEVGNSPLHF. CDR3 bases: TGTGCCAGCAGTTTAGGGGAGGTAGGGAATTCACCCCTCCACTTT.

The V call is TRBV6-5, the J call TRBJ2-7; weak D call: TRBD1 (6 bases). The germline V gene encodes CDR1 MNHEY and CDR2 SVGAGI. The germline V and J ends were trimmed by 5 bases and 1 base, with 12 bases remaining between them. CDR3 size: 14 residues. The CDR3 bases are TGTGCCAGCAGTCGCTCCAGGGGTTCCTACGAGCAGTACTTC. This codes for CASSRSRGSYEQYF.